This T cell receptor (beta chain) was retrieved from a study of T-cell reconstitution after alpha-beta-depleted transplantation in children. V shed 6 bases and J 4 bases; nucleotides not matched to a gene: 8. The CDR3 extends over 14 amino acids. CDR1 KGHSH and CDR2 LQKENI come from the germline V gene. This clonotype was observed a handful of times. A TCRbeta library incorporating unique molecular identifiers was prepared. TCRdb used MiXCR to reprocess the PCR reads, holding one entry per CDR3 protein. The repertoire has hundreds of thousands of distinct CDR3 sequences, roughly an eighth of them found once; the top ten carry less than 6.5%.

This chain joins TRBV18 and TRBJ1-2, with TRBD1 matching 7 bases. The material was PBMCs from the stem cell graft donor, obtained from the stem cell graft. The receptor was isolated from a human donor who donated a stem cell graft to a child with combined immunodeficiency. The DNA of the CDR3 is TGTGCCAGCTCGACCGGACAGGCCCGCTATGGCTACACCTTC. This codes for CASSTGQARYGYTF. Variable domain in full (rest from reference TRBV18 and TRBJ1-2): NAGVMQNPRHLVRRRGQEARLRCSPMKGHSHVYWYRQLPEEGLKFMVYLQKENIIDESGMPKERFSAEFPKEGPSILRIQQVVRGDSAAYFCASSTGQARYGYTFGSGTRLTVV.